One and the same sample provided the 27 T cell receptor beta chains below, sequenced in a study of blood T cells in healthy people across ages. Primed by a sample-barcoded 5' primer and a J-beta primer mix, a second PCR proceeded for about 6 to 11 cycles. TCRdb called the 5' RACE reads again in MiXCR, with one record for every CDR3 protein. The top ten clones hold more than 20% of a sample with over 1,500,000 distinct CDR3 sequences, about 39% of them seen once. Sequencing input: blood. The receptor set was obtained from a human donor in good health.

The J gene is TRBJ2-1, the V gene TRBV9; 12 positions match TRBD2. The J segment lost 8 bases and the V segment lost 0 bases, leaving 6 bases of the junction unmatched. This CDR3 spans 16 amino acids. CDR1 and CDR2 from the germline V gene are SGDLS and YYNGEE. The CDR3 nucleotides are TGTGCCAGCAGCGTAGGTTCTAGCGGGGGGGCCTATGAGCAGTTCTTC. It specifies CASSVGSSGGAYEQFF.

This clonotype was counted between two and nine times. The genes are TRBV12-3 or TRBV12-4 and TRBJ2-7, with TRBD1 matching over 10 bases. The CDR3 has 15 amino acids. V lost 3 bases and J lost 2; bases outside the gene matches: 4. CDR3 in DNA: TGTGCCAGCAGTTTCGGGGACAGGGGACCCTACGAGCAGTACTTC. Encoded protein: CASSFGDRGPYEQYF.

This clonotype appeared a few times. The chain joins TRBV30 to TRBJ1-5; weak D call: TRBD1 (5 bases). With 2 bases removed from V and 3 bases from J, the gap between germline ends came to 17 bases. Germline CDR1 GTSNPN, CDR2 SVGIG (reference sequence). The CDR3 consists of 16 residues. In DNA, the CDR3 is TGTGCCTGGAGTCCGTTCACGGCCAGGGACAATCAGCCCCAGCATTTT. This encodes CAWSPFTARDNQPQHF.

CDR3 loop: CASSLSTGTVDGYTF. CDR3 sequence (DNA): TGTGCCAGCAGTTTATCGACCGGGACGGTCGATGGCTACACCTTC. The genes are TRBV27 and TRBJ1-2, with D possibly being TRBD1 (5 bases). Trimming took off 0 bases at V and 6 bases at J, with 14 bases between the two ends. The CDR3 is 15 residues long. Germline V gene data show CDR1 as MNHEY and CDR2 as SMNVEV (reference sequence).

The CDR3 DNA reads as TGCGCCAGCAGCCACCGGACAGGGGATTACTACTACGAGCAGTACTTC. Protein product: CASSHRTGDYYYEQYF. The chain uses TRBV4-3 and TRBJ2-7; 9 nucleotides line up with TRBD1. The CDR3 covers 16 residues. The V and J ends lost 3 bases and 3 bases, in that order; junction bases with no gene match: 9. Germline CDR1 and CDR2: LGHNA and YSLEER.

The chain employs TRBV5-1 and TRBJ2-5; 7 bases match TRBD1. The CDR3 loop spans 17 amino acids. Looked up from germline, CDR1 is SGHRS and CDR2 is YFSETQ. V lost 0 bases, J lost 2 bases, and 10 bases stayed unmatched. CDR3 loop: CASSLVWDSQIQETQYF. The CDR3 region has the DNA TGCGCCAGCAGCTTGGTTTGGGACAGCCAGATTCAAGAGACCCAGTACTTC.

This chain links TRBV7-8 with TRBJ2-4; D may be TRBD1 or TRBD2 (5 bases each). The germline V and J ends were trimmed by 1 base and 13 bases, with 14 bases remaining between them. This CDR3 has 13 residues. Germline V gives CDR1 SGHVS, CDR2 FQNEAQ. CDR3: CASSLELSGRQYF. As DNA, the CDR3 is TGTGCCAGCAGCTTAGAACTCTCGGGACGGCAGTACTTC.

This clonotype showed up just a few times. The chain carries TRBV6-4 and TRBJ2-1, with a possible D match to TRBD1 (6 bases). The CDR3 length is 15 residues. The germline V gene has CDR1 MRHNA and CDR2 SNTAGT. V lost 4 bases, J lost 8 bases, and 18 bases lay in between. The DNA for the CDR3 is TGTGCCAGCAGTGCGACGTATGGCAGGGGAGATGAGCAGTTCTTC. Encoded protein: CASSATYGRGDEQFF.

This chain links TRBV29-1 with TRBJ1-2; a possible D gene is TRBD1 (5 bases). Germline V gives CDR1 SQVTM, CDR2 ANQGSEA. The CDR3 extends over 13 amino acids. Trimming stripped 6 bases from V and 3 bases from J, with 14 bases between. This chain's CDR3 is CSVYGDADYGYTF. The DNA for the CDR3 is TGCAGCGTGTACGGGGACGCGGACTATGGCTACACCTTC.

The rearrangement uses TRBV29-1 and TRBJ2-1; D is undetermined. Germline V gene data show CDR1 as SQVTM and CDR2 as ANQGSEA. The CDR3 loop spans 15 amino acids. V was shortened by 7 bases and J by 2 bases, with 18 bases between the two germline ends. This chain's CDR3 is CSAVRPPATYNEQFF. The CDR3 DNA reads TGCAGCGCTGTTCGTCCCCCGGCGACCTACAATGAGCAGTTCTTC.

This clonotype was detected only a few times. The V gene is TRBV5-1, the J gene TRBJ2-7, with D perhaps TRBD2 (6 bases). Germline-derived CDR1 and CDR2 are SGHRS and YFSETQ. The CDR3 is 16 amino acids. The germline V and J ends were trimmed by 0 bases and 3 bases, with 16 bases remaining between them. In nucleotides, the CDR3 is TGCGCCAGCAGCTTGGCCGGGAGTGGCGAACACTACGAGCAGTACTTC. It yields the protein CASSLAGSGEHYEQYF.

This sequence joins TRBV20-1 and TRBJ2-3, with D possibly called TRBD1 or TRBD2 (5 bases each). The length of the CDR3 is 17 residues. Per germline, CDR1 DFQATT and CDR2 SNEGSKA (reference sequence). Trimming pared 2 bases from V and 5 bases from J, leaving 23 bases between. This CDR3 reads CSARMPGAGSDQDTQYF. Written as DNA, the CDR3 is TGCAGTGCTAGAATGCCCGGGGCAGGGAGTGATCAAGATACGCAGTATTTT.

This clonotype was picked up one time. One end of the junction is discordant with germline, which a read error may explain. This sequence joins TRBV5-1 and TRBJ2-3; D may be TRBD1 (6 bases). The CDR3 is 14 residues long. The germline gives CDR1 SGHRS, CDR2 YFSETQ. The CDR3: CASSCGQSTDTRYF. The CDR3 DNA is TGCGCCAGCAGCTGTGGACAGAGCACAGATACGCGGTATTTT.

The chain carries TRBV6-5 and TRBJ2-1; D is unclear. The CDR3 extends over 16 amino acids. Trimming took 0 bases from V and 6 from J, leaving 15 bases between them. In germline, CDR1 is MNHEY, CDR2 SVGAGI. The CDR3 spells CASSYSEQIGSNEQFF. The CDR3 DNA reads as TGTGCCAGCAGTTACTCGGAACAGATCGGATCCAATGAGCAGTTCTTC.

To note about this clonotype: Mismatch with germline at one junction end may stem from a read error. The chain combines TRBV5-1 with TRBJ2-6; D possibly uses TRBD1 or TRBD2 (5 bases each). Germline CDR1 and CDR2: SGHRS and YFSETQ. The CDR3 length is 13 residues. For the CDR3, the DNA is TGCGCCAGCAGCTTGAGGGGCTTGGGAGTCCGGACTTTC. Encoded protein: CASSLRGLGVRTF.

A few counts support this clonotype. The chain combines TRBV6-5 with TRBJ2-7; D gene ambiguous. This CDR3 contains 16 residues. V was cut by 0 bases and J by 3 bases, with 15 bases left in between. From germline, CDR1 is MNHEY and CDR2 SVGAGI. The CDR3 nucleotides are TGTGCCAGCAGTTACTCCATTGGTCAGGAAAACTACGAGCAGTACTTC. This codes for CASSYSIGQENYEQYF.

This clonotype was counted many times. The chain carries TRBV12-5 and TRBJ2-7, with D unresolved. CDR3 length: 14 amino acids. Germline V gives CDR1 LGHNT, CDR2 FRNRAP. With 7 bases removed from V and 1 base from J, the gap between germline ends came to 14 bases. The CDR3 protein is CASALFGPSYEQYF. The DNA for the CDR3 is TGTGCTAGTGCCCTTTTTGGGCCGTCCTACGAGCAGTACTTC.

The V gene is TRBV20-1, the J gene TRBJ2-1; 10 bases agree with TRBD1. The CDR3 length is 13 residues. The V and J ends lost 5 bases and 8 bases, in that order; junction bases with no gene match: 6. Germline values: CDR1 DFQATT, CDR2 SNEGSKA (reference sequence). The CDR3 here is CSAPRDRGYEQFF. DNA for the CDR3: TGCAGTGCTCCGAGGGACAGGGGCTATGAGCAGTTCTTC.

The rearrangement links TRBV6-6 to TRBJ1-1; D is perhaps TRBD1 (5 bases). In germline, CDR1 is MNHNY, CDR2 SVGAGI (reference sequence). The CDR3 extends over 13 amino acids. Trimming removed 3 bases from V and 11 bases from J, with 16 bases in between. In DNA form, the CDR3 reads TGTGCCAGCAGTTATGAGGGTGGGACGGCGGCTTTCTTT. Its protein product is CASSYEGGTAAFF.

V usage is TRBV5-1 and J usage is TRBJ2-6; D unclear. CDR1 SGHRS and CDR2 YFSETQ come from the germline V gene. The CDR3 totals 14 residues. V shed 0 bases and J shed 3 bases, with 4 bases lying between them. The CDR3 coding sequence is TGCGCCAGCAGCTTGGCCATTGGGGCCAACGTCCTGACTTTC. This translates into CASSLAIGANVLTF.

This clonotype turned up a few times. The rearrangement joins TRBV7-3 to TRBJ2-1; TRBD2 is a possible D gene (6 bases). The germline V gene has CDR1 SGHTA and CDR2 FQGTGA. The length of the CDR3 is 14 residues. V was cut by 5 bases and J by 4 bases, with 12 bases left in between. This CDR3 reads CASSPGLNYNEQFF. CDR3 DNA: TGTGCCAGCAGCCCGGGACTTAATTACAATGAGCAGTTCTTC.

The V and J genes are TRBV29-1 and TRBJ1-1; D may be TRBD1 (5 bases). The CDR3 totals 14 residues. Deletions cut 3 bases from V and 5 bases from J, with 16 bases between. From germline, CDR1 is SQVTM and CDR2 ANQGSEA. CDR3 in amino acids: CSVDGVGGWTEAFF. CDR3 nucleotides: TGCAGCGTTGATGGGGTGGGGGGGTGGACTGAAGCTTTCTTT.

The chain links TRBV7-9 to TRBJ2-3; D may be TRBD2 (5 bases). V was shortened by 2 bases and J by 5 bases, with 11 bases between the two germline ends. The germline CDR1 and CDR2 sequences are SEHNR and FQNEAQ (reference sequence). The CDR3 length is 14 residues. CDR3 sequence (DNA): TGTGCCAGCAGCTTATCGGGGTCGCGAGATACGCAGTATTTT. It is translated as CASSLSGSRDTQYF.

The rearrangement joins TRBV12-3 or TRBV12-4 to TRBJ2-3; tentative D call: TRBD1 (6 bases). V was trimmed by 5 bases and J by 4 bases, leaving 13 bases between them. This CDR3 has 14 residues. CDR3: CASSPLTGADTQYF. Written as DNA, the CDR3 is TGTGCCAGCAGTCCCTTGACAGGTGCAGATACGCAGTATTTT.

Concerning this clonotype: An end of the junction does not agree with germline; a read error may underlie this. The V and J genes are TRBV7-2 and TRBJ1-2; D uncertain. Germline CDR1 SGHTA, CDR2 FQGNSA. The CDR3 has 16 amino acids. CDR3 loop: CAGSLDRESYLYGYTF. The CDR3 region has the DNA TGTGCCGGCAGCTTGGACCGGGAGTCGTATTTATATGGCTACACCTTC.

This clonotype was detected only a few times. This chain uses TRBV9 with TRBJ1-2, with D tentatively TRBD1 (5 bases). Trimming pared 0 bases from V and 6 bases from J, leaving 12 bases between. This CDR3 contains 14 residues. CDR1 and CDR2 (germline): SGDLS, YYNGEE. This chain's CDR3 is CASSVGGGTHGYTF. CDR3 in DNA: TGTGCCAGCAGCGTAGGGGGAGGGACCCATGGCTACACCTTC.

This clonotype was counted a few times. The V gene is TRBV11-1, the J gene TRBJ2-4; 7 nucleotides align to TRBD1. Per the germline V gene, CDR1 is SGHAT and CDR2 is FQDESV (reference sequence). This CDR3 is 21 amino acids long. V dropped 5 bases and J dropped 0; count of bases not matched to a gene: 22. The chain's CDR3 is CASSTESRDRYSIVAKNIQYF. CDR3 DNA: TGTGCCAGCAGCACCGAAAGCCGGGACAGATACTCTATAGTAGCCAAAAACATTCAGTACTTC.